The clone carrying this T cell receptor beta chain was detected many times. This record belongs to a study of CD8 T cells in ankylosing spondylitis. The CDR3 has 15 residues. Trimming cost V 1 base and J 0 bases, with 6 bases left between them. Per germline, CDR1 SGHAT and CDR2 FQNNGV. TCRdb reprocessed the 5' RACE reads with MiXCR, giving one entry per CDR3 protein. The table has 55,000 or so distinct CDR3 sequences, less than 8.5% seen once; the top ten hold about 8.5%. Specimen: blood, either unsorted or a sorted T cell fraction (not recorded which). The chain uses TRBV11-2 and TRBJ1-4; D uncertain. The sequence derives from a female donor with ankylosing spondylitis or in good health (not recorded which). The CDR3 protein is CASSLVFATNEKLFF. CDR3 in DNA: TGTGCCAGCAGCTTAGTTTTTGCAACTAATGAAAAACTGTTTTTT.